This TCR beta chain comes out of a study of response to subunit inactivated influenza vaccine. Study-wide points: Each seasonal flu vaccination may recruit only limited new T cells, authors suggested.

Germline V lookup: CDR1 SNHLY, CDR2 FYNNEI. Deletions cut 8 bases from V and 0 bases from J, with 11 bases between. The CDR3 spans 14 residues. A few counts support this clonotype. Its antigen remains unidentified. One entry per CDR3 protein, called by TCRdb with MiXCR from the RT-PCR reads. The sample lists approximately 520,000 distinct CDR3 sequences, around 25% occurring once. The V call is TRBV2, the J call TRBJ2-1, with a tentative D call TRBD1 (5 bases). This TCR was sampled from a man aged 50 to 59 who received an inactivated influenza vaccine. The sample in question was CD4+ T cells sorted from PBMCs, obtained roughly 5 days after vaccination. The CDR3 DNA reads TGTGCCAGCCTTAGGGGTAGCTCCTACAATGAGCAGTTCTTC. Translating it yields CASLRGSSYNEQFF.